Below, one TCR beta chain is given with its context. The specificity of this receptor is unknown. Base quality data are lacking; no much larger clone is found one base away. The CDR3 holds 17 amino acids from the cysteine to the phenylalanine. Only CDR3 DNA is held: 51 bases, read in frame from base 1. CDR1 MNHNS and CDR2 SASEGT were looked up in the germline V gene. Compared with germline, V lacks 3 bases and J lacks 0 bases; bases without a gene match: 11. Collaborating institutions collected whole blood in K2EDTA tubes following their own protocols. Collaborator samples were shipped for TCRbeta analysis as frozen whole blood, isolated PBMCs, or DNA extracted from either sample type. The entry originates in a study of blood T cell repertoires in COVID-19 (dated by TCRdb to 2020 to 2021). About the full investigation: Samples from collaborators originated in the United States, Italy and Spain and spanned both the acute and convalescent phases of COVID-19. The dataset comprised deeply sampled blood TCRbeta repertoires from subjects exposed to, actively infected with, or recovered from COVID-19. Where available, HLA class I and class II types were taken from metadata supplied by the sample provider and were not determined by assay-based typing. The prospective study material was composed of cDNA or gDNA derived from T cells, B-cell-depleted T cells, or PBMCs. The samples were drawn from the first 160 participants of the ongoing ImmuneRACE study and from some 1,300 subjects provided by 6 global collaborators. The repertoires were released in a freely available public database intended as a resource for research on the immune response to SARS-CoV-2. A de-identified subject ID, COVID-19 status, age in years and sex were almost always included in the sample metadata. The paper as a whole reports these results and caveats: The amount of clinical and demographic metadata varied by source and participant and was provided uncurated.

The immunoSEQ Assay, a bias-controlled multiplex PCR, was used to amplify TCRbeta CDR3 regions from genomic DNA. The study's processing was this. Within the assay, amplification of reference gene primers was used to estimate how many nucleated cells each sample contained. Sequence reads were collapsed and filtered to measure the absolute abundance of every unique TCRbeta CDR3 rearrangement. For each sample, productive Simpson clonality was calculated by taking the square root of Simpson's diversity index across productive rearrangements. As stored in TCRdb, this immuneACCESS dataset retains in-frame rearrangements with V and J assigned. A fraction of the clones does not appear; measured against another copy, unresolved V genes explain less than half of the discrepancy, and the remainder lacks a known reason. V, J and clone size are those of that table, while D and trimming were read from the DNA. The sample data list roughly 190,000 clones, and about 78% of these were observed just once. Roughly 8.7% of the sample belongs to the ten largest clones.

The sample comprised peripheral blood. The sequence links TRBV6-1 to TRBJ2-7, and 7 junctional nucleotides match TRBD1. The source of this sequence is a woman in her 50s with active or convalescent COVID-19. The nucleotide sequence reads as follows: TGTGCCAGCAGTGAGCCGGGACAGTATTTTTACTCCTACGAGCAGTACTTC. Its protein reads: CASSEPGQYFYSYEQYF.